Detailed here is one T cell receptor (beta chain). These data come from a study of cytomegalovirus exposure and HLA in healthy donors. The CDR3 is made up of 13 amino acids. CDR1 and CDR2 (germline): GTSNPN, SVGIG (reference sequence). The V end was cut by 1 base, the J end by 3 bases, with 7 bases between. Both 60 Vbeta primers and 13 Jbeta primers went into the PCR. TCRdb keeps only in-frame clones here, not all; method: immunoSEQ multiplex PCR. This sample yields nearly 95,000 clones, of which nearly 80% are seen a single time; approximately 3.6% belongs to the top ten. This TCR was recovered from a woman between 35 and 50 years old in good health and CMV-seronegative. The chain links TRBV30 to TRBJ2-1; TRBD1 might be the D (5 bases). Sequencing was done on a sample of PBMCs. CDR3 residues: CAWSGDSYNEQFF. CDR3 in DNA: TGTGCCTGGAGTGGAGACAGCTACAATGAGCAGTTCTTC.